These 14 T cell receptor beta chains were sequenced from one sample in a study of CD8 T cells in Susac syndrome. Random hexamers were used to reverse transcribe the RNA input (about 0.5 to 1 ug). TCRdb passed the immunoSEQ multiplex PCR reads through MiXCR, listing each CDR3 protein once. The repertoire includes just over 150,000 distinct CDR3 sequences, 95% of them detected once, and approximately 0.15% sits in the top ten. The sample taken for sequencing was CD4+ T cells from PBMCs. These TCRs come from a human donor with Susac syndrome.

The chain links TRBV3-1 to TRBJ2-5; the match to TRBD2 covers 13 bases. J was trimmed by 9 bases and V by 1 base; bases with no gene match: 5. This CDR3 is 15 amino acids long. Germline CDR1 and CDR2: LGHDT and YNNKEL (reference sequence). DNA of the CDR3: TGTGCCAGCAGCCAAGGGACTAGCGGGGGCATTGCCCAGTACTTC. Translated: CASSQGTSGGIAQYF.

The chain combines TRBV7-7 with TRBJ2-2; D is undetermined. The germline V gene has CDR1 SSHAT and CDR2 FNYEAQ (reference sequence). V was shortened by 6 bases and J by 7 bases, with 12 bases between the two germline ends. The CDR3 consists of 13 residues. The CDR3 DNA reads TGTGCCAGCAGGGGTTGGTCCGACGGGGAGCTGTTTTTT. Translation: CASRGWSDGELFF. The whole variable domain, filled in from reference TRBV7-7 and TRBJ2-2, reads GAGVSQSPRYKVTKRGQDVTLRCDPISSHATLYWYQQALGQGPEFLTYFNYEAQPDKSGLPSDRFSAERPEGSISTLTIQRTEQRDSAMYRCASRGWSDGELFFGEGSRLTVL.

The chain uses TRBV3-1 and TRBJ1-2, with D uncertain. Germline assignment: CDR1 LGHDT and CDR2 YNNKEL (reference sequence). V dropped 2 bases and J dropped 4 bases, with 11 bases sitting between them. CDR3 size: 14 residues. CDR3 sequence reads: CASSQRMDVYGYTF. In nucleotides, the CDR3 is TGTGCCAGCAGCCAAAGGATGGACGTCTATGGCTACACCTTC.

The chain recombines TRBV6-5 with TRBJ2-6; D uncertain. The CDR3 runs to 14 residues. Germline CDR1 MNHEY, CDR2 SVGAGI. Trimming cost V 7 bases and J 2 bases, with 9 bases left between them. In DNA, the CDR3 is TGTGCCAGCATTCCAGCCACTGGGGCCAACGTCCTGACTTTC. It translates to CASIPATGANVLTF.

The chain's CDR3 is CASSSGRRGNEQFF. CDR3 in DNA: TGTGCCAGCAGTTCTGGGAGAAGGGGCAATGAGCAGTTCTTC. The J gene is TRBJ2-1, the V gene TRBV12-3 or TRBV12-4, with D perhaps assigned TRBD1 or TRBD2 (5 bases each). V lost 4 bases and J lost 6, with 13 bases in between. The CDR3 runs 14 residues.

CDR3 coding DNA: TGCAGTGCTAGAGCTAAGGAGACCCAGTACTTC. Translated, it gives CSARAKETQYF. The rearrangement joins TRBV20-1 to TRBJ2-5; D gene unclear. CDR3 size: 11 residues. V gave up 1 base and J gave up 5 bases, with 5 bases separating them. Germline V gene lookup returns CDR1 DFQATT and CDR2 SNEGSKA (reference sequence).

The chain combines TRBV11-1 with TRBJ2-1; TRBD2 aligns across 8 bases. Germline CDR1 is SGHAT and CDR2 is FQDESV (reference sequence). CDR3 length: 12 amino acids. After removal of 11 bases from V and 10 bases from J, the junction contained 10 bases not matched to a gene. The CDR3 loop reads CASGGLFGEQFF. The CDR3, as DNA: TGTGCCTCGGGGGGGCTATTCGGAGAGCAGTTCTTC. The complete variable domain, with remaining parts taken from reference TRBV11-1 and TRBJ2-1, reads EAEVAQSPRYKITEKSQAVAFWCDPISGHATLYWYRQILGQGPELLVQFQDESVVDDSQLPKDRFSAERLKGVDSTLKIQPAELGDSAMYLCASGGLFGEQFFGPGTRLTVL.

The chain employs TRBV4-3 and TRBJ1-1; 7 bases map to TRBD1. The CDR3 length is 13 residues. J lost 8 bases, V lost 5 bases, and 8 bases had no gene match. Looked up from germline, CDR1 is LGHNA and CDR2 is YSLEER. The CDR3 nucleotides are TGCGCCAGCAGCATTCACAGGGGAGGAGAAGCTTTCTTT. Amino acids: CASSIHRGGEAFF.

J is TRBJ2-5 and V is TRBV4-2; weak D call: TRBD1 (6 bases). CDR3 size: 16 residues. V gave up 0 bases and J gave up 5 bases, with 16 bases separating them. Germline V gene data show CDR1 as LGHNA and CDR2 as YNFKEQ. In DNA, the CDR3 is TGTGCCAGCAGCCAAGACCCGGGACAAAGAGCGGAGACCCAGTACTTC. Translated, it gives CASSQDPGQRAETQYF.

The V call is TRBV3-1, the J call TRBJ1-1; D gene uncertain. The germline CDR1 and CDR2 sequences are LGHDT and YNNKEL (reference sequence). The CDR3 spans 12 residues. V lost 1 base to trimming and J lost 6 bases, with 6 bases between them. CDR3 sequence (DNA): TGTGCCAGCAGCCAAGTGGAATCTGAAGCTTTCTTT. Its protein is CASSQVESEAFF.

This clonotype was observed once. The chain joins TRBV4-1 to TRBJ1-1, with D perhaps TRBD1 (5 bases). This CDR3 has 15 amino acids. Trimming left V 4 bases short and J 7 bases short, with 19 bases between. Germline assignment: CDR1 MGHRA and CDR2 YSYEKL. As DNA, the CDR3 is TGCGCCAGCAGCCCTGGGGAAACGAGGAGGGGTGAAGCTTTCTTT. This gives the protein CASSPGETRRGEAFF.

V gene TRBV20-1 combines with J gene TRBJ1-5, with 7 bases fitting TRBD1. Germline CDR1 and CDR2: DFQATT and SNEGSKA (reference sequence). The V gene end was trimmed by 2 bases and the J gene end by 7 bases; junction bases not matched to a gene: 2. The CDR3 loop spans 12 amino acids. CDR3 protein: CSARQGEQPQHF. As DNA, the CDR3 is TGCAGTGCTAGACAGGGGGAACAGCCCCAGCATTTT.

The rearrangement joins TRBV6-1 to TRBJ2-3; 10 bases align to TRBD1. There are 15 residues in the CDR3. Trimming removed 6 bases from V and 2 bases from J; junction bases left unmatched: 5. The germline V gene encodes CDR1 MNHNS and CDR2 SASEGT. Here the CDR3 DNA reads TGTGCCAGCAGGGACAGGGGGACTTCCACAGATACGCAGTATTTT. Residues: CASRDRGTSTDTQYF.

V gene TRBV3-1 combines with J gene TRBJ1-2; 8 nucleotides agree with TRBD1. Germline CDR1 LGHDT, CDR2 YNNKEL (reference sequence). CDR3 length equals 12 residues. Germline trimming cut 5 bases from V and 7 bases from J; bases unmatched to any gene: 3. The CDR3 DNA reads TGTGCCAGCAGCACAGGACAGGGTGGCTACACCTTC. This sequence encodes CASSTGQGGYTF.